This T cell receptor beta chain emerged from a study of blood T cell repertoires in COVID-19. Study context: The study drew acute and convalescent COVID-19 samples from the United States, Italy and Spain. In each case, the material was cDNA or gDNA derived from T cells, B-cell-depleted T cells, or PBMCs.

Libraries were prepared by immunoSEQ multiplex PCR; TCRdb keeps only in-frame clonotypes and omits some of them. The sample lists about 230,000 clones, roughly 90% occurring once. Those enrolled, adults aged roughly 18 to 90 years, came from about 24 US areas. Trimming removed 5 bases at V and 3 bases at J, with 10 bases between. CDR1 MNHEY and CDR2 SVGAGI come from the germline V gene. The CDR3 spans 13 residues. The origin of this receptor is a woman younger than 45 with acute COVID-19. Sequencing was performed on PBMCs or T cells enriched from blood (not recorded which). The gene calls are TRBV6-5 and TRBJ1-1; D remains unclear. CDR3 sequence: CASSPRSYTEAFF. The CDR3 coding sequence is TGTGCCAGCAGTCCTCGGAGTTACACTGAAGCTTTCTTT.